Below are 8 T cell receptor beta chains sequenced from a single sample in a study of early T cells in non-severe SARS-CoV-2 infection. Via MiXCR, TCRdb re-called the 5' RACE reads, giving one row per CDR3 protein. The sample contains about 110,000 distinct CDR3 sequences, around 10% of which appear only once. Sequenced sample: whole blood. The receptors were sampled from an adult who was a healthcare worker with PCR-confirmed SARS-CoV-2 infection or an uninfected control (not recorded which).

This chain links TRBV20-1 with TRBJ2-1, with D perhaps TRBD1 or TRBD2 (5 bases each). The CDR3 runs 12 residues. Trimming stripped 5 bases from V and 8 bases from J, with 13 bases between. Germline CDR1 reads DFQATT; CDR2 reads SNEGSKA (reference sequence). Written as DNA, the CDR3 is TGCAGTGCTGGGGACCCGGTCCATGAGCAGTTCTTC. Translated: CSAGDPVHEQFF.

The rearrangement links TRBV6-6 to TRBJ2-2, with D unclear. The V end was cut by 2 bases, the J end by 6 bases, with 4 bases between. Germline V CDR1 and CDR2: MNHNY, SVGAGI (reference sequence). The CDR3 spans 12 residues. CDR3 nucleotides: TGTGCCAGCAGTTACGGCGCCGGGGAGCTGTTTTTT. Its translation: CASSYGAGELFF.

This chain links TRBV27 with TRBJ1-1; a weak D match, TRBD1 (5 bases). The CDR3 spans 17 residues. V was cut by 3 bases and J by 0 bases, with 17 bases left in between. The germline V gene encodes CDR1 MNHEY and CDR2 SMNVEV (reference sequence). The DNA of the CDR3 is TGTGCCAGCAGTTTGGATCGAATCGGGGCTATGAACACTGAAGCTTTCTTT. Its protein is CASSLDRIGAMNTEAFF.

This rearrangement joins TRBV30 to TRBJ2-1; 8 positions agree with TRBD2. The CDR3 has 16 residues. Trimming cost V 3 bases and J 3 bases; bases outside gene matches: 10. Germline values: CDR1 GTSNPN, CDR2 SVGIG (reference sequence). CDR3 DNA: TGTGCCTGGAGCACGTCAAGGACTAGCAGCTACAATGAGCAGTTCTTC. It translates to CAWSTSRTSSYNEQFF. Together with reference TRBV30 and TRBJ2-1, the CDR3 gives the full variable domain: SQTIHQWPATLVQPVGSPLSLECTVEGTSNPNLYWYRQAAGRGLQLLFYSVGIGQISSEVPQNLSASRPQDRQFILSSKKLLLSDSGFYLCAWSTSRTSSYNEQFFGPGTRLTVL.

This clonotype appeared many times. The J gene is TRBJ2-7, the V gene TRBV19; TRBD2 matches 7 bases. The CDR3 is 13 amino acids. The germline V gene has CDR1 LNHDA and CDR2 SQIVND (reference sequence). Trimming at V came to 6 bases and at J to 5 bases, leaving 7 bases not matched to a gene. The CDR3 bases are TGTGCCAGTAGAGCGGCGGGAGTGCACGAGCAGTACTTC. It translates to CASRAAGVHEQYF.

The gene calls are TRBV28 and TRBJ1-2; TRBD1 aligns across 7 bases. This CDR3 has 15 amino acids. With 5 bases clipped from V and 2 bases from J, the junction kept 8 bases outside the gene matches. CDR1 is MDHEN, CDR2 SYDVKM, per germline. Written as DNA, the CDR3 is TGTGCCAGCAGTGAGGACAGACAGGGAAACTATGGCTACACCTTC. Encoded protein: CASSEDRQGNYGYTF.

This clonotype was observed a few times. V is TRBV7-3 and J is TRBJ2-2; TRBD2 agrees at 9 bases. CDR1 is SGHTA and CDR2 is FQGTGA in the germline V gene. The CDR3 consists of 18 residues. Germline trimming cut 2 bases from V and 7 bases from J; bases unmatched to any gene: 14. CDR3 sequence: CASSLEGFSGRGGGELFF. CDR3 bases: TGTGCCAGCAGCTTAGAAGGCTTTAGCGGGAGAGGCGGCGGGGAGCTGTTTTTT.

CDR3 residues: CASGLTLGLEQFF. The DNA for the CDR3 is TGTGCTAGTGGTTTGACCCTGGGGCTCGAGCAGTTCTTC. V and J are TRBV12-5 and TRBJ2-1; TRBD1 might be the D (5 bases). Trimming took off 2 bases at V and 10 bases at J, with 12 bases between the two ends. Germline V gene lookup returns CDR1 LGHNT and CDR2 FRNRAP. The CDR3 is 13 residues long.